Listed below are T cell receptor beta chains from one sample, sequenced in a study of blood T cell repertoires in COVID-19. TCRdb's copy holds only in-frame clones and misses some; the assay was immunoSEQ multiplex PCR. The sample shows under 30,000 clones, 80% to 90% of them seen only once. The sequencing sample was made of peripheral blood. The receptors shown here come from a human donor in a cohort sampled during active COVID-19. CDR3s leave out the opening cysteine and the closing phenylalanine or tryptophan.

J gene	V gene	CDR3 protein
TRBJ1-5	TRBV2	ASMQGIHQPQH
TRBJ2-3	TRBV18	ASSRLGGPNTDTQY
TRBJ1-2	TRBV23-1	ASSPRTGDDYGYT
TRBJ1-2	TRBV6-5	ASSVTQIYGYT
TRBJ2-3	TRBV6-6	ASSRLEKDTQY
TRBJ2-6	TRBV28	ASSFPGRPGANVLT
TRBJ2-7	TRBV9	ASSPGPGEQY
TRBJ1-2	TRBV2	ASSRGYGYT
TRBJ2-1	TRBV20-1	SASSSSAYNEQF
TRBJ1-6	TRBV3-1/TRBV3-2	ASSPGQVDNSPLH
TRBJ2-2	TRBV3-1/TRBV3-2	ASSQGRTTFEGGELF
TRBJ2-2	TRBV28	ASVPLAAASTGELF
TRBJ1-5	TRBV29-1	SVAENSNQPQH
TRBJ1-1	TRBV19	ASLNRGMNTEAF
TRBJ2-5	TRBV9	ASSPDSQETQY
TRBJ1-2	TRBV7-2	ASSLEGTYGYT
TRBJ2-1	TRBV24-1	ATSDGVLNEQF
TRBJ2-1	TRBV28	ASSSPSGRYNEQF
TRBJ2-5	TRBV20-1	SASGPGLAGLQETQY
TRBJ2-3	TRBV7-3	ASSLSSGSPDTQY
TRBJ2-5	TRBV7-5	VRSFMTSEPQETQY
TRBJ1-5	TRBV6-5	ASRGTVSNQPQH
TRBJ2-3	TRBV12-5	ASGLALTSGGASDTQY
TRBJ2-3	TRBV20-1	SASWSGSSTQY
TRBJ2-7	TRBV3-1/TRBV3-2	ASSQRGGSREQY
TRBJ2-1	TRBV7-2	ASSPQLGRNEQF
TRBJ2-1	TRBV6-5	ASSYSGQARLEKQF